This section outlines one T cell receptor beta chain sequence together with its context. Its antigen is not identified. This entry is derived from a study of cytomegalovirus exposure and HLA in healthy donors. Findings and caveats of the study: Within an earlier analysis, most TCR beta V segments proved productive either about 87% or about 30% of the time.

PCR used 60 Vbeta primers and 13 Jbeta primers. TCRdb keeps only in-frame clones here, not all; method: immunoSEQ multiplex PCR. The sample lists some 190,000 clones, about 85% occurring once. Germline CDR1 and CDR2: SGHTA and FQGNSA. CDR3 length: 15 residues. With V trimmed by 5 bases and J by 5 bases, 11 bases remained unmatched. The receptor was isolated from a woman between 50 and 59 years old in good health and CMV-seronegative. Sequenced material: PBMCs. The chain joins TRBV7-2 to TRBJ2-7; TRBD2 matches at 8 bases. CDR3 residues: CASSTKAGGTNEQYF. The CDR3 DNA reads TGTGCCAGCAGCACAAAGGCGGGAGGTACCAACGAGCAGTACTTC.